Described below is a single TCR beta chain sequence and its context. Its antigen is still unknown. Per-base quality was not reported, and no clone a single base away is much larger than it. The CDR3 sequence holds 12 residues, the cysteine and phenylalanine included. The entry retains the CDR3 DNA only, 36 bases that are in frame from base 1. The germline V gene encodes CDR1 SEHNR and CDR2 FQNEAQ (reference sequence). V and J are truncated by 5 bases and 8 bases respectively, leaving an intervening sequence of 10 bases. What the treatment or condition label conveys for this sample: suppressive antiretroviral therapy. A pool of overlapping 15-mer peptides from HIV-1 Gag, at around 1.1 ug per peptide per mL, was used to stimulate the cells. Sorting of responding CD4+ T cells was based on upregulation of both CD40 ligand and CD69. Participants were HIV-1-infected adults who started suppressive ART during chronic infection. For at least 4 years, participants had undetectable plasma HIV-1 RNA, below 50 copies/mL. To be included, participants needed a CD4+ T cell count above 400 cells/uL and a positive CMV serology. Before stimulation, PBMCs were isolated using density centrifugation and depleted of CD8+ T cells. CD8-depleted PBMCs were stimulated for over 15 hours with anti-CD28/CD49d costimulation, CD40-blocking antibody and enfuvirtide to prevent new infections. Sorting was done on either a Beckman Coulter MoFlo Legacy or an XDP sorter, and propidium iodide was used to exclude dead cells. The QIAamp DNA Mini Kit was used for genomic DNA extraction from samples above one million cells, and the Quick-DNA Microprep Kit was used otherwise.

TCRbeta repertoires were sequenced from genomic DNA with the immunoSEQ hsTCRB assay version 4 in survey mode. Genomic DNA was diluted to roughly 9.8 ng/uL, using up to about 1 ug per sample for TCRbeta sequencing. The study's own analysis went as follows. ImmunoSeq Analyzer 3.0 was used for analysis of TCRbeta data, and diversity was computed on productive nucleotide rearrangements. Using the Immunarch R package, the improved Chao index served to estimate lower-bound TCR diversity and the Gini coefficient served to estimate clonality. When different nucleotide rearrangements encoded the same CDR3beta amino acid sequence, each rearrangement was treated as a distinct clonotype. Differential abundance analysis found TCRbeta sequences that were significantly enriched in antigen-responding cells compared with anti-CD3/anti-CD28-activated cells. TCRs were clustered by predicted peptide-MHC specificity with GLIPH2, both within individual participants and across merged participant data sets. In TCRdb, the immuneACCESS table is reduced to in-frame sequences with V and J assigned. These tables do not hold every clone; where another copy was compared, an unresolved V gene accounts for under half, and the others remain unexplained. That table furnishes V, J and clone size, whereas the DNA furnished D and trimming. This sample is represented by tens of thousands of clones; around 72% of them were singletons. The ten largest account for around 2% of the sample.

This specimen comes from a study of persistence of HIV-infected CD4 T cells (dated by TCRdb to 2018 to 2021). Broadly, across the study: Suppressive ART had been received by participants for a median of roughly eight years. The clonality of all cells in each sorted population was measured by TCRbeta sequencing, and the clonality of infected cells was measured by proviral sequencing. The study isolated CMV- and HIV-1 Gag-responding CD4+ T cells from ART-treated individuals to examine antigen-driven clonal expansion of HIV-1-infected cells. Peripheral blood samples of up to 180 mL were collected at multiple time points, except for a couple of participants, who underwent leukapheresis at a single time point. For the TCR cluster analysis across participants, fewer than ten participants were included for CMV and more than five participants for Gag. What the study reported, not specific to this receptor: Enrichment of degenerate expanded CDR3beta sequences was found in antigen-responding cells, suggesting convergent selection of CD4+ responses to CMV and Gag. Significantly lower TCRbeta richness was observed in CMV- and Gag-responding cells than in anti-CD3/anti-CD28-responding cells, and higher oligoclonality was observed in CMV-responding cells than in CD3/CD28-stimulated and Gag-responding cells. Only a small number of individuals took part in the study, and only a limited range of antigens was tested. Restriction of bulk TCR analyses to the rare CMV-responding cells that actually carried HIV-1 proviruses was not possible. TCR oligoclonality correlated with proviral oligoclonality within the same sorted populations.

The receptor was derived from an adult man with HIV who was CMV-seropositive. Recombination joined TRBV7-9 with TRBJ2-1; a tentative D call is TRBD1 (5 bases match). The sequences come from CD4+ T cells sorted from PBMCs after roughly 18-hour stimulation, collected from a patient who received antiretroviral therapy. The cell subset or site label, read with the paper, signifies: CD40L+CD69+ CD4 T cells responding to HIV-1 Gag peptides. The CDR3 amino acid sequence is: CASSPRVYEQFF. The DNA sequence is given as TGTGCCAGCAGCCCCAGGGTGTATGAGCAGTTCTTC.